Presented here are 8 T cell receptor beta chains from one specimen sequenced in a study of T cell repertoires in cytomegalovirus infection. MiXCR, run by TCRdb on the reads, gives a single entry per CDR3 protein. The table lists a few hundred thousand distinct CDR3 sequences, 18% of them singletons. The sequenced material came from PBMCs. The receptors come from a human donor in good health (CMV status not recorded). Some clones in this sample may be carry-over from other donors' samples.

This clonotype was counted ten times or more. The CDR3 spells CASSTQENQPQHF. Written as DNA, the CDR3 is TGTGCCAGCAGCACACAGGAGAATCAGCCCCAGCATTTT. The chain joins TRBV7-2 to TRBJ1-5, with D perhaps TRBD1 (5 bases). Germline CDR1 is SGHTA and CDR2 is FQGNSA. V gave up 5 bases and J gave up 4 bases, with 9 bases separating them. The CDR3 runs 13 residues.

The V and J genes are TRBV5-1 and TRBJ2-5; 8 positions agree with TRBD2. CDR3 size: 15 residues. Per germline, CDR1 SGHRS and CDR2 YFSETQ. The J segment lost 3 bases and the V segment lost 2 bases, leaving 6 bases of the junction unmatched. The CDR3, as DNA: TGCGCCAGCAGCTTCCTCCCGGGGGGGGAAGAGACCCAGTACTTC. Translated: CASSFLPGGEETQYF.

This rearrangement joins TRBV7-2 to TRBJ2-1; TRBD2 agrees at 10 bases. The ends lost 4 bases at V and 15 bases at J; junction bases unmatched: 9. The length of the CDR3 is 13 residues. The germline gives CDR1 SGHTA, CDR2 FQGNSA. CDR3 protein: CASSSPSGGRTFF. The CDR3 region has the DNA TGTGCCAGCAGCTCCCCTAGCGGGGGCAGGACGTTCTTC.

The chain uses TRBV6-6 and TRBJ2-7; TRBD1 matches at 7 bases. Germline assignment: CDR1 MNHNY and CDR2 SVGAGI (reference sequence). The CDR3 covers 13 residues. Trimming cost V 7 bases and J 6 bases; bases outside gene matches: 9. The CDR3 DNA sequence: TGTGCCAGCATCTTGGACAGGTCCGGCGAGCAGTACTTC. Translating it yields CASILDRSGEQYF.

This clonotype appeared a few times. The rearrangement links TRBV7-2 to TRBJ2-5; 8 nucleotides line up with TRBD1. Per germline, CDR1 SGHTA and CDR2 FQGNSA. CDR3 length: 13 residues. V trimming: 5 bases; J trimming: 12 bases; junction bases outside the gene matches: 11. The CDR3 coding sequence is TGTGCCAGCAGCACAGGGGGGCGGGGAATCAAGTACTTC. It translates to CASSTGGRGIKYF.

This clonotype was found many times. The gene calls are TRBV7-2 and TRBJ2-7; 15 nucleotides align to TRBD2. Losses at the gene ends were 5 bases for V and 5 bases for J; bases not matched to a gene: 4. The V gene's germline CDR1 is SGHTA and CDR2 FQGNSA. CDR3 size: 15 residues. CDR3 DNA sequence: TGTGCCAGCAGCAGGACTAGCGGGAGGGCCAACGAGCAGTACTTC. It encodes CASSRTSGRANEQYF.

This clonotype was seen a few times. The chain employs TRBV20-1 and TRBJ1-4; no clear D gene. Trimming left V 6 bases short and J 0 bases short, with 14 bases between. Germline CDR1 and CDR2: DFQATT and SNEGSKA (reference sequence). This CDR3 region has 15 residues. This CDR3 reads CSASRETATNEKLFF. CDR3 nucleotide sequence: TGCAGTGCCAGCCGGGAAACAGCAACTAATGAAAAACTGTTTTTT.

V and J are TRBV7-9 and TRBJ2-3; 7 bases agree with TRBD2. Trimming took 0 bases from V and 6 from J; bases not matched to a gene: 12. The CDR3 has 17 residues. From germline, CDR1 is SEHNR and CDR2 FQNEAQ (reference sequence). CDR3 region: CASSLAPLAGDRDTQYF. In DNA form, the CDR3 reads TGTGCCAGCAGCTTAGCGCCACTCGCGGGAGATCGGGATACGCAGTATTTT. The entire variable domain, with the rest obtained from reference TRBV7-9 and TRBJ2-3, is as follows: DTGVSQNPRHKITKRGQNVTFRCDPISEHNRLYWYRQTLGQGPEFLTYFQNEAQLEKSRLLSDRFSAERPKGSFSTLEIQRTEQGDSAMYLCASSLAPLAGDRDTQYFGPGTRLTVL.